This TCR beta chain was found in a study of cytomegalovirus exposure and HLA in healthy donors. Across the study: Assignment to the Caucasian-associated ancestry cluster applied to roughly 80% of the approximately 400 genotyped donors.

This clone has just a few counts. Its antigen is unidentified. Germline-derived CDR1 and CDR2 are SGHDT and YYEEEE. The V end lost 2 bases, the J end lost 3 bases, and 14 bases lay between the germline ends. CDR3 size: 15 residues. PCR employed 60 Vbeta and 13 Jbeta primers. The repertoire was sequenced with immunoSEQ multiplex PCR; TCRdb's copy has only in-frame clones and lacks some. Among under 200,000 clones listed, roughly 60% were seen once. Study results and caveats: An analysis was carried out at a later point. It showed that HLA-associated TCR beta chains were more clonally expanded than equally common non-associated chains. In a later analysis, most CMV-associated TCR beta chains appeared HLA-restricted.

The TCR comes from a man aged 40-55 years in good health and CMV-seronegative. V and J are TRBV5-6 and TRBJ1-1, with D perhaps TRBD1 (6 bases). The sequenced sample consisted of PBMCs. CDR3 sequence reads: CASSFRGAWDTEAFF. CDR3 sequence (DNA): TGTGCCAGCAGCTTTCGGGGGGCTTGGGACACTGAAGCTTTCTTT.